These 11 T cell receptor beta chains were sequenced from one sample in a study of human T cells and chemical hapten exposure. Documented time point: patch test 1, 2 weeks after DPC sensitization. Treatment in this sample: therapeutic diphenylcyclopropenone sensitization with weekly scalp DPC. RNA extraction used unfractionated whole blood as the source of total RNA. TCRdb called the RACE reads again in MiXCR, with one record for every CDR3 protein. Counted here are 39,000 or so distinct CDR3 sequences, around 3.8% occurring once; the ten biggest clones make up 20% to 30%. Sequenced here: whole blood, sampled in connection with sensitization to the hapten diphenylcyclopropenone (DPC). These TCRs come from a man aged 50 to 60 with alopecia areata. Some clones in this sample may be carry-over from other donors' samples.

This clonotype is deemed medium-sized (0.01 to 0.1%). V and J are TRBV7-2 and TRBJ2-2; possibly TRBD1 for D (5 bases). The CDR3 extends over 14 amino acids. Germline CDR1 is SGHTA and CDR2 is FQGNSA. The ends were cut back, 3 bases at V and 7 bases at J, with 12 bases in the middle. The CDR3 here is CASSFRQGDGELFF. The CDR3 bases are TGTGCCAGCAGCTTTCGTCAAGGGGACGGGGAGCTGTTTTTT.

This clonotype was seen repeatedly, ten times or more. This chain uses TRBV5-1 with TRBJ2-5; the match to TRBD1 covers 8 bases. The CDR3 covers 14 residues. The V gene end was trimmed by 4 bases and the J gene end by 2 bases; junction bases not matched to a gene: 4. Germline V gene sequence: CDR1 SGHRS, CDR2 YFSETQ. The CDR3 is CASSPDRVQETQYF. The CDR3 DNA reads TGCGCCAGCAGCCCGGACAGGGTTCAAGAGACCCAGTACTTC.

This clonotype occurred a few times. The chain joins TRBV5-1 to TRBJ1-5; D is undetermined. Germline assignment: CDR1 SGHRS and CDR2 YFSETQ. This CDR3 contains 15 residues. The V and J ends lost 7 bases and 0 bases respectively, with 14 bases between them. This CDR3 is CASSLDGYSNQPQHF. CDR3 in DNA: TGCGCCAGCTCCCTGGACGGTTATAGCAATCAGCCCCAGCATTTT.

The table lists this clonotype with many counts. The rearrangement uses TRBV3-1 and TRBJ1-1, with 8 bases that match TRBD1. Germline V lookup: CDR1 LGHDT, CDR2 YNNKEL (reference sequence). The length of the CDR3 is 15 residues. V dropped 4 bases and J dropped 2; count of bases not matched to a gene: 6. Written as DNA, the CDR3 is TGTGCCAGCAGCCCATGGGACAGGATAAACACTGAAGCTTTCTTT. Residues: CASSPWDRINTEAFF.

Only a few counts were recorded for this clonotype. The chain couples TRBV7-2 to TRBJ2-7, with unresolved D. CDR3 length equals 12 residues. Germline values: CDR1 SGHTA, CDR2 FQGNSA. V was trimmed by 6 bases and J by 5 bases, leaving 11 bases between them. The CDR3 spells CASSLSLDEQYF. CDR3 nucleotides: TGTGCCAGCAGTCTGTCGTTGGACGAGCAGTACTTC. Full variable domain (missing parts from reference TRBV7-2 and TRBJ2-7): GAGVSQSPSNKVTEKGKDVELRCDPISGHTALYWYRQSLGQGLEFLIYFQGNSAPDKSGLPSDRFSAERTGGSVSTLTIQRTQQEDSAVYLCASSLSLDEQYFGPGTRLTVT.

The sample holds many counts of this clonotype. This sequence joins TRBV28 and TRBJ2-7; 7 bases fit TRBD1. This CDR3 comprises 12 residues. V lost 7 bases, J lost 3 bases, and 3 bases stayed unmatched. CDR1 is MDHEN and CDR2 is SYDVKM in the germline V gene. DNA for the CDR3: TGTGCCAGCACCCGGGACAGCTACGAGCAGTACTTC. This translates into CASTRDSYEQYF.

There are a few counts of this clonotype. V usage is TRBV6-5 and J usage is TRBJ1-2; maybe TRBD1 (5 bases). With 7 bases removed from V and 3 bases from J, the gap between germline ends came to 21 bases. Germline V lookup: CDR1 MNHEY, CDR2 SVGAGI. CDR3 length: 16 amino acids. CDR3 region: CASTQGWKGLYYGYTF. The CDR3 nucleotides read TGTGCCAGCACCCAAGGTTGGAAGGGGCTTTACTATGGCTACACCTTC.

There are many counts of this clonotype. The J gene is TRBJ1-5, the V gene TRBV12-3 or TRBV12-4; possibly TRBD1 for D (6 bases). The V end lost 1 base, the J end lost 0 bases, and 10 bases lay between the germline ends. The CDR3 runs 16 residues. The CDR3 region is CASSLGTASSNQPQHF. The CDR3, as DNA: TGTGCCAGCAGTTTAGGGACAGCCTCTAGCAATCAGCCCCAGCATTTT.

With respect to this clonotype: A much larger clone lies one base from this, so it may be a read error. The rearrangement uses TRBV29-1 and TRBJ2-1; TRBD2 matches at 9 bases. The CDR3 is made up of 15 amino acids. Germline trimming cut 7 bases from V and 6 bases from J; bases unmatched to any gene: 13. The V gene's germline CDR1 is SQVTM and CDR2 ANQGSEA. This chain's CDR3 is CSAVPATSGTNEQFF. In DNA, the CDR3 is TGCAGCGCTGTGCCCGCGACTAGCGGAACCAATGAGCAGTTCTTC.

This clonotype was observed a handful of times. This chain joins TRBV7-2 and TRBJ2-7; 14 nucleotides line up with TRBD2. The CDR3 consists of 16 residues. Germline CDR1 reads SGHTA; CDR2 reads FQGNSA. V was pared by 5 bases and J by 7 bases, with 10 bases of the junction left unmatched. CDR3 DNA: TGTGCCAGCAGCCACCATCCGGGACTAGCGGGAGCGGAGCAGTACTTC. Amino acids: CASSHHPGLAGAEQYF.

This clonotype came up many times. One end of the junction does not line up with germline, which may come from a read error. The DNA of the CDR3 is TGTGCCAGCACTGAAGCTTTCTTT. This translates into CASTEAFF. This chain links TRBV6-1 with TRBJ1-1; no clear D gene. The CDR3 runs 8 residues. Germline V gives CDR1 MNHNS, CDR2 SASEGT.